The 18 T cell receptor beta chains below come from one sample, sequenced in a study of beta chain features in type 1 diabetes. Investigators reverse transcribed all isolated RNA, so they sequenced expressed TCRB transcripts. Data came from immunoSEQ multiplex PCR; TCRdb stores just in-frame clones and leaves some out. The table records 120,000 to 150,000 clones, about 10% of them present only once. Sequenced sample: naive CD4+ T cells from blood. All receptors derive from a man aged 18 to 35 in good health.

CDR3 residues: CASSGHTTPGTDTQYF. The CDR3 DNA sequence: TGTGCCAGCAGTGGCCACACAACCCCTGGCACAGATACGCAGTATTTT. The chain combines TRBV6-1 with TRBJ2-3; D is ambiguous. CDR1 is MNHNS, CDR2 SASEGT, per germline. The CDR3 spans 16 residues. Trimming took 4 bases from V and 1 from J, leaving 15 bases between them.

The gene calls are TRBV9 and TRBJ2-3; D gene uncertain. V lost 0 bases and J lost 4, with 9 bases in between. Germline V lookup: CDR1 SGDLS, CDR2 YYNGEE. The CDR3 runs to 14 residues. The CDR3 region is CASSVATPSDTQYF. The CDR3 DNA is TGTGCCAGCAGCGTAGCTACCCCTTCAGATACGCAGTATTTT.

This clone appeared many times. The CDR3 nucleotides read TGCGCCAGCAGCCCGGGGGTAGGGGCAGGGAGGGAGAATGAGCAGTTCTTC. Translated: CASSPGVGAGRENEQFF. The chain couples TRBV4-3 to TRBJ2-1, with 7 bases aligning to TRBD2. This CDR3 comprises 17 residues. Germline trimming cut 4 bases from V and 7 bases from J; bases unmatched to any gene: 16. The germline CDR1 and CDR2 sequences are LGHNA and YSLEER.

This clone was picked up a small number of times. The rearrangement joins TRBV19 to TRBJ1-5, with TRBD1 identical over 7 bases. Germline assignment: CDR1 LNHDA and CDR2 SQIVND (reference sequence). The V segment lost 4 bases and the J segment 0 bases; nucleotides outside the gene matches: 12. The CDR3 length is 18 residues. CDR3 residues: CASSTETQGPYSNQPQHF. Here the CDR3 DNA reads TGTGCCAGTAGTACGGAGACACAGGGGCCGTATAGCAATCAGCCCCAGCATTTT. The variable domain in full, with the rest retrieved from reference TRBV19 and TRBJ1-5, is DGGITQSPKYLFRKEGQNVTLSCEQNLNHDAMYWYRQDPGQGLRLIYYSQIVNDFQKGDIAEGYSVSREKKESFPLTVTSAQKNPTAFYLCASSTETQGPYSNQPQHFGDGTRLSIL.

This clone was observed a few times. The chain has TRBV6-1 and TRBJ2-2; D perhaps matches TRBD1 (6 bases). From germline, CDR1 is MNHNS and CDR2 SASEGT. With 7 bases removed from V and 0 bases from J, the gap between germline ends came to 9 bases. This CDR3 comprises 14 residues. CDR3 loop: CASTGQTNTGELFF. CDR3 nucleotides: TGTGCCAGCACTGGACAGACGAACACCGGGGAGCTGTTTTTT.

This clone was picked up a small number of times. The chain couples TRBV7-2 to TRBJ2-3, with 7 nucleotides matching TRBD1. The ends lost 1 base at V and 0 bases at J; junction bases unmatched: 4. Germline-derived CDR1 and CDR2 are SGHTA and FQGNSA. The CDR3 sequence is 16 residues long. CDR3 loop: CASSLVRGPSTDTQYF. In DNA form, the CDR3 reads TGTGCCAGCAGCTTAGTTAGGGGGCCTAGCACAGATACGCAGTATTTT.

Here the CDR3 reads CASSVGQTDTQYF. The CDR3 bases are TGTGCCAGCAGCGTAGGCCAGACAGATACGCAGTATTTT. The V and J genes are TRBV9 and TRBJ2-3; the D is unclear. Germline V gives CDR1 SGDLS, CDR2 YYNGEE. Between the trimmed V and J ends, which lost 0 bases and 3 bases, there was a span of 5 bases. This CDR3 has 13 residues.

This chain uses TRBV7-2 with TRBJ1-3; D is perhaps TRBD1 (6 bases). V was cut by 1 base and J by 4 bases, with 11 bases left in between. CDR3 size: 15 residues. Germline V gene sequence: CDR1 SGHTA, CDR2 FQGNSA. The chain's CDR3 is CASSLVAGAGNTIYF. The DNA for the CDR3 is TGTGCCAGCAGCTTAGTAGCGGGGGCCGGAAACACCATATATTTT.

This clone was counted between two and nine times. The chain joins TRBV5-4 to TRBJ2-3; a possible D gene is TRBD2 (6 bases). Trimming pared 4 bases from V and 0 bases from J, leaving 18 bases between. The CDR3 covers 17 residues. CDR1 and CDR2 from the germline V gene are SGHNT and YYREEE (reference sequence). CDR3 bases: TGTGCCAGCAGCCGGAAAGGGGACTCGTTAAGCACAGATACGCAGTATTTT. Translating gives CASSRKGDSLSTDTQYF.

V is TRBV5-1 and J is TRBJ2-7; tentative D call: TRBD1 (6 bases). CDR3 length equals 14 residues. Trimming shortened V by 5 bases and J by 3 bases, and 15 bases separated the two germline ends. Germline CDR1 and CDR2: SGHRS and YFSETQ. The chain's CDR3 is CASRLGGFDYEQYF. The CDR3 DNA sequence: TGCGCCAGCAGACTAGGGGGTTTTGACTACGAGCAGTACTTC.

In its sample, this clone was seen a few times. CDR3 sequence: CAWSTLQGNAGNTIYF. In DNA, the CDR3 is TGTGCCTGGAGTACGTTACAGGGGAATGCTGGAAACACCATATATTTT. The rearrangement links TRBV30 to TRBJ1-3, with 7 positions matching TRBD1. The CDR3 runs to 16 residues. Trimming at V came to 2 bases and at J to 2 bases, leaving 9 bases not matched to a gene. Germline V gene data show CDR1 as GTSNPN and CDR2 as SVGIG (reference sequence).

This clone came up a few times. This chain joins TRBV2 and TRBJ2-7; D unclear. V was trimmed by 3 bases and J by 3 bases, leaving 3 bases between them. CDR3 size: 11 residues. CDR1 and CDR2 from the germline V gene are SNHLY and FYNNEI. In DNA, the CDR3 is TGTGCCAGCAGTGACGGCTACGAGCAGTACTTC. Protein: CASSDGYEQYF.

The chain has TRBV2 and TRBJ1-5; D is perhaps TRBD1 (6 bases). Germline V gives CDR1 SNHLY, CDR2 FYNNEI. V lost 2 bases, J lost 7 bases, and 12 bases lay in between. This CDR3 contains 14 residues. In nucleotides, the CDR3 is TGTGCCAGCAGTGAACAGGGGACGGAGCAGCCCCAGCATTTT. Amino acid sequence: CASSEQGTEQPQHF.

The chain's CDR3 is CASSQEYGSNQETQYF. CDR3 coding DNA: TGTGCCAGCAGCCAAGAATACGGGAGTAACCAAGAGACCCAGTACTTC. This rearrangement joins TRBV5-4 to TRBJ2-5; weak D call: TRBD2 (6 bases). Germline V gives CDR1 SGHNT, CDR2 YYREEE (reference sequence). The CDR3 has 16 amino acids. Trimming stripped 4 bases from V and 0 bases from J, with 16 bases between. The full variable domain, its missing parts supplied by reference TRBV5-4 and TRBJ2-5, is ETGVTQSPTHLIKTRGQQVTLRCSSQSGHNTVSWYQQALGQGPQFIFQYYREEENGRGNFPPRFSGLQFPNYSSELNVNALELDDSALYLCASSQEYGSNQETQYFGPGTRLLVL.

This clone has only a few counts. V is TRBV5-4 and J is TRBJ2-2, with 8 bases identical to TRBD1. V trimming: 3 bases; J trimming: 7 bases; junction bases outside the gene matches: 11. Germline loops: CDR1 SGHNT, CDR2 YYREEE (reference sequence). The CDR3 consists of 16 residues. CDR3 region: CASSSKERDRNGELFF. CDR3 DNA sequence: TGTGCCAGCAGCTCAAAAGAACGGGACAGGAACGGGGAGCTGTTTTTT.

In this sample, this clone turned up a few times. The genes are TRBV9 and TRBJ2-2; perhaps TRBD2 as D (5 bases). The CDR3 sequence is 15 residues long. Germline values: CDR1 SGDLS, CDR2 YYNGEE. The V and J ends lost 0 bases and 3 bases respectively, with 9 bases between them. The CDR3 sequence: CASSVGRADTGELFF. The CDR3 DNA reads as TGTGCCAGCAGCGTAGGGCGGGCCGACACCGGGGAGCTGTTTTTT.

The V gene is TRBV5-4, the J gene TRBJ2-5; 10 bases are shared with TRBD2. Trimming cost V 4 bases and J 7 bases; bases outside gene matches: 10. The CDR3 spans 15 residues. Germline CDR1 reads SGHNT; CDR2 reads YYREEE (reference sequence). The CDR3 protein is CASSQSSGGPMTQYF. The CDR3 DNA follows: TGTGCCAGCAGCCAGTCTAGCGGGGGCCCCATGACCCAGTACTTC.

In this sample, this clone turned up a few times. J is TRBJ2-3 and V is TRBV5-6; possibly TRBD1 for D (5 bases). The CDR3 consists of 14 residues. Between the trimmed V and J ends, which lost 0 bases and 0 bases, there was a span of 5 bases. Per the germline V gene, CDR1 is SGHDT and CDR2 is YYEEEE. CDR3 region: CASSLGTSTDTQYF. CDR3 sequence (DNA): TGTGCCAGCAGCTTGGGGACAAGCACAGATACGCAGTATTTT.